The present TCR beta chain was sequenced within a study of blood T cell repertoires in COVID-19 (dated by TCRdb to 2020 to 2021). Broadly, across the study: Samples covering the acute and convalescent phases of COVID-19 were provided by collaborators in the United States, Italy and Spain. The material from the prospective study consisted of cDNA or gDNA derived from T cells, B-cell-depleted T cells, or PBMCs. The dataset comprised deeply sampled blood TCRbeta repertoires from subjects exposed to, actively infected with, or recovered from COVID-19. A freely available public database, intended as a resource for researchers studying the immune response to SARS-CoV-2, is where the repertoires were released. Samples were obtained from the ongoing ImmuneRACE study (first 160 participants) and from approximately 1,200 subjects provided by 6 global collaborators. Nearly every sample came with metadata listing a de-identified subject ID, COVID-19 status, age in years and sex. Where HLA class I and class II types were available, the types were taken from metadata supplied by the sample provider, not from assay-based typing.

TCRbeta CDR3 regions were amplified from genomic DNA using the immunoSEQ Assay, a bias-controlled multiplex PCR. The authors processed their data as follows. The number of nucleated cells in each sample was estimated from the amplification of reference gene primers within the assay. To quantify the absolute abundance of each unique TCRbeta CDR3 rearrangement, sequence reads were collapsed and filtered. For each sample, productive Simpson clonality was calculated by taking the square root of Simpson's diversity index across productive rearrangements. TCRdb stores this immuneACCESS table with in-frame sequences only. Part of the clones is absent; in the studies checked, under half of the shortfall reflects unresolved V genes, and no reason is known for the rest. D and trimming were read from the DNA, whereas the V and J calls and clone size are those reported in that table. For this sample there are tens of thousands of clones; approximately 78% appear just once. The ten largest clones add up to roughly 8.3% of the sample.

Study-level results and caveats: Clinical and demographic metadata were provided uncurated, with the amount varying by source and participant.

Collaborating institutions collected whole blood in K2EDTA tubes following their own protocols. Collaborator samples were shipped for TCRbeta analysis as frozen whole blood, isolated PBMCs, or DNA extracted from either sample type. Worth noting for this clone: Its antigen remains undetermined. Base qualities were left out, and no much larger clone turns up one base away.

Including the terminal cysteine and phenylalanine, the CDR3 comprises 18 residues. The only DNA kept is the CDR3, 54 bases in frame from the first base. The germline V gene encodes CDR1 LNHNV and CDR2 YYDKDF (reference sequence). The trim is 3 bases for V and 6 bases for J, with a gap of 24 bases between the germline ends. The sequenced sample was peripheral blood. The source is a human donor in a cohort sampled during active COVID-19. Recombination joined TRBV15 with TRBJ2-1; matching of 6 bases hints at TRBD1 as the D gene. The CDR3 reads as follows: CATSRTSPVITGSNEQFF. The DNA sequence is TGTGCCACCAGCAGGACGTCACCCGTAATTACAGGGTCCAATGAGCAGTTCTTC. Beyond the CDR3, the reference TRBV15 and TRBJ2-1 genes provide the residues; the full variable domain reads: DAMVIQNPRYQVTQFGKPVTLSCSQTLNHNVMYWYQQKSSQAPKLLFHYYDKDFNNEADTPDNFQSRRPNTSFCFLDIRSPGLGDTAMYLCATSRTSPVITGSNEQFFGPGTRLTVL.